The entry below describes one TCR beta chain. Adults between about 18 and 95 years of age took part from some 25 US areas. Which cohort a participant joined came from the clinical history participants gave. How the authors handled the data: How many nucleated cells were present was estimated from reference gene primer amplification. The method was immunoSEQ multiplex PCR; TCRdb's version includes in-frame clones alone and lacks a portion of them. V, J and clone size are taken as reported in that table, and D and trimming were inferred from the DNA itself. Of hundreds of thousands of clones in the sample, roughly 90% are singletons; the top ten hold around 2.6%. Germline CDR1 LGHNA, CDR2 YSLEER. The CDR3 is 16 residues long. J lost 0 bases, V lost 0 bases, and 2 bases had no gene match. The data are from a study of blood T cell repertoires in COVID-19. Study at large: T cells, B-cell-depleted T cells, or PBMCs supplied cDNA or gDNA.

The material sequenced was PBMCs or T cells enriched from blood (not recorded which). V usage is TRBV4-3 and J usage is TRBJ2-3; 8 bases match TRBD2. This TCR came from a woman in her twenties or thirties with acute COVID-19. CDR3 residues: CASSQDQRGSTDTQYF. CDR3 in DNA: TGCGCCAGCAGCCAAGATCAGCGGGGGAGCACAGATACGCAGTATTTT.